The source of this TCR beta chain is a study of T-cell memory formation after mild COVID-19 (dated by TCRdb to the early 2020s). With respect to the entire study: Most TCR sequence clusters were specific to one of the two donors. Longitudinal TCRalpha and TCRbeta repertoire sequencing tracked T-cell clones expanding and contracting after mild COVID-19 in a couple of donors. Two young, previously healthy adult volunteers, one female and one male, were included in the cohort. Paper-wide results and their limitations: The study included only a couple of mild cases, and larger cohorts that include severe cases with pre-infection samples were judged to be necessary. From day 15 to 85, contracting clones showed balanced CD4/CD8 phenotypes, whereas a second wave of clones that expanded from day 15 to 37 leaned towards CD4+. Some responding clones were detected in pre-infection memory, which suggested that pre-existing cross-reactive memory T cells had joined the SARS-CoV-2 response. Contracting CD4+ clones appeared mostly in the CM and EM memory subsets, whereas CD8+ clones were enriched in EMRA. SARS-CoV-2 specificity of the second-wave clones peaking on day 37 was not confirmed.

This clonotype has only a few counts. No cognate antigen has been identified for it. No much larger clonotype is one base removed from it; base qualities were not supplied. Sequencer: Illumina NovaSeq 6000. TCRalpha and TCRbeta cDNA libraries were constructed by 5'RACE with constant-segment primers, with sample barcodes and unique molecular identifiers being introduced. Trizol reagent was used to extract RNA from every sample. Libraries were amplified in two PCR steps, with a second sample barcode and Illumina TruSeq adapters added in the second step. Sequencing of libraries was performed on an Illumina NovaSeq with 2 x 150 bp paired-end reads. In the authors' own workflow: With migec v1.2.7, reads were demultiplexed and then collapsed into UMI-guided consensus sequences. Using mixcr v2.1.11, UMI consensuses were aligned to TRA and TRB V and J templates and then assembled into clonotypes. A clonotype was counted as expanded or contracted only if both edgeR and NoisET called the change significant, with noise models trained on biological replicates. edgeR calls used a false discovery rate-adjusted p below 0.01 and a log2 fold-change threshold of 1. As an exploratory analysis of dynamics, max-normalized trajectories of the 1000 most abundant clonotypes were examined with PCA combined with hierarchical clustering. Separately sequenced CD4+ and CD8+ repertoires were used to assign a CD4 or CD8 phenotype to each responding clone. Using fastp trimming at Q25 and MiXCR clonotype assembly, TCRdb reanalyzed the public sequencing data and kept in-frame beta chains. Entries that share a CDR3 protein sequence are merged under the most common genes and DNA. The V and J calls were determined by TCRdb, not by the authors. The sample profile shows about 600,000 distinct CDR3 sequences; about 20% of them were found once. The ten largest clones represent under 8.5% of the sample.

PBMCs were isolated by Ficoll-Paque density gradient centrifugation. The sample consisted of PBMCs or a T cell subset sorted from them (not recorded which). The clonotype comes from an adult woman who had mild COVID-19 (a few samples of this study predate the infection). The sample titles of this study are shuffled in the database, so cell type and time point are left out; the donor was told from shared clones.

The nucleotide sequence reads TGTGCCAGCAGCTTAGGACAGGCGATGAGGACCGGGGAGCTGTTTTTT. Translated, it gives CASSLGQAMRTGELFF. The chain uses TRBV7-9 and TRBJ2-2; perhaps TRBD1 is the D gene, with 6 bases matching. The germline V gene (reference sequence) specifies SEHNR as CDR1 and FQNEAQ as CDR2. Trimming costs V 1 base and J 5 bases, and their ends lie 14 bases apart. The CDR3 starts with the cysteine, ends with the phenylalanine, and has 16 residues. Only CDR3 DNA is held: 48 bases, read in frame from base 1.